The 10 T cell receptor beta chains given below trace back to one sample, sequenced in a study of molecular identifiers for immune sequencing clone quantification. TCRdb re-analysed the PCR reads in MiXCR, keeping a single row per CDR3 protein. This table has about half a million distinct CDR3 sequences, less than 30% appearing once. The sample taken for sequencing was naive CD8+ T cells from blood, with Jurkat cell RNA spiked in. Subset noted: FACS-sorted CD8+CD4-CCR7+CD45RA+ naive T cells. These receptors all stem from a human donor in good health. Some libraries in this study had Jurkat cell RNA spiked in.

V is TRBV20-1 and J is TRBJ2-7; possible D gene TRBD1, 6 bases. V dropped 2 bases and J dropped 5 bases, with 16 bases sitting between them. CDR1 and CDR2 from the germline V gene are DFQATT and SNEGSKA (reference sequence). The CDR3 is made up of 14 amino acids. In DNA form, the CDR3 reads TGCAGTGCTAGATCGGACAGCAACCCCCACGAGCAGTACTTC. It translates to CSARSDSNPHEQYF.

In this sample, this clonotype turned up a few times. The gene calls are TRBV5-6 and TRBJ1-1; 10 bases line up with TRBD1. The CDR3 totals 15 residues. The germline V gene encodes CDR1 SGHDT and CDR2 YYEEEE. V gave up 4 bases and J gave up 1 base; unmatched junction bases: 4. DNA for the CDR3: TGTGCCAGCAGCCCGGGGGACAGGGGGAACACTGAAGCTTTCTTT. This gives the protein CASSPGDRGNTEAFF.

This clonotype was counted only a few times. Here the CDR3 DNA reads TGCGCCAGCAGCCCCGCTGCAGGGAACACTGAAGCTTTCTTT. This codes for CASSPAAGNTEAFF. The chain couples TRBV4-1 to TRBJ1-1, with D hard to call. The CDR3 is made up of 14 amino acids. The V gene's germline CDR1 is MGHRA and CDR2 YSYEKL. The V end was cut by 4 bases, the J end by 1 base, with 10 bases between.

This clonotype was picked up many times. The rearrangement joins TRBV30 to TRBJ2-3; TRBD2 matches at 12 bases. The CDR3 is made up of 14 amino acids. V gave up 2 bases and J gave up 6 bases; unmatched junction bases: 3. From germline, CDR1 is GTSNPN and CDR2 SVGIG (reference sequence). The CDR3 DNA sequence: TGTGCCTGGAGTTGGACTAGCGGGATGGATACGCAGTATTTT. The encoded protein is CAWSWTSGMDTQYF.

This clonotype was seen ten or more times. This chain links TRBV6-2 or TRBV6-3 with TRBJ1-1; unclear D gene. Trimming shortened V by 7 bases and J by 2 bases, and 14 bases separated the two germline ends. Germline CDR1 and CDR2: MNHEY and SVGEGT. The CDR3 sequence is 14 residues long. The CDR3 DNA sequence: TGTGCCAGCAACCTAGAGTTTATAAACACTGAAGCTTTCTTT. Protein product: CASNLEFINTEAFF.

Points on this clonotype: Possible read error: a much larger clone is one base away. The chain recombines TRBV6-2 or TRBV6-3 with TRBJ1-5; tentatively, D is TRBD1 (6 bases). CDR3 length: 15 residues. Germline lookup yields CDR1 MNHEY and CDR2 SVGEGT. The CDR3 DNA is TGTGCCAGCAGTTACTCGGGGGCAGGGATCCAGCCCCCGCATTTT. As protein: CASSYSGAGIQPPHF.

This clonotype was seen more than once but under ten times. The chain links TRBV7-2 to TRBJ2-5; 7 bases align to TRBD1. Looked up from germline, CDR1 is SGHTA and CDR2 is FQGNSA. V trimming: 4 bases; J trimming: 2 bases; junction bases outside the gene matches: 16. The CDR3 consists of 18 residues. The CDR3 sequence: CASSSPPPGTDVQETQYF. The CDR3, as DNA: TGTGCCAGCAGCTCCCCCCCCCCCGGGACAGACGTTCAAGAGACCCAGTACTTC.

This clonotype was observed a few times. J is TRBJ1-2 and V is TRBV7-9; D remains ambiguous. This CDR3 has 16 residues. Germline V lookup: CDR1 SEHNR, CDR2 FQNEAQ (reference sequence). Trimming took 4 bases from V and 4 from J, leaving 19 bases between them. CDR3 sequence reads: CASSSPSQEYFYGYTF. In DNA, the CDR3 is TGTGCCAGCAGCTCCCCCAGCCAGGAGTATTTCTATGGCTACACCTTC. The full variable domain, with the rest looked up from reference TRBV7-9 and TRBJ1-2, is DTGVSQNPRHKITKRGQNVTFRCDPISEHNRLYWYRQTLGQGPEFLTYFQNEAQLEKSRLLSDRFSAERPKGSFSTLEIQRTEQGDSAMYLCASSSPSQEYFYGYTFGSGTRLTVV.

The chain combines TRBV7-9 with TRBJ2-2; D tentatively reads TRBD1 or TRBD2 (5 bases each). The CDR3 sequence is 12 residues long. From germline, CDR1 is SEHNR and CDR2 FQNEAQ (reference sequence). Trimming removed 4 bases at V and 10 bases at J, with 10 bases between. The CDR3 sequence is CASSWGSEELFF. The CDR3 DNA is TGTGCCAGCAGCTGGGGGTCTGAGGAGCTGTTTTTT.

This clonotype appeared a few times. The genes are TRBV2 and TRBJ2-7; D call uncertain. Trimming left V 2 bases short and J 7 bases short, with 9 bases between. CDR1 is SNHLY and CDR2 is FYNNEI in the germline V gene. The CDR3 totals 12 residues. In DNA form, the CDR3 reads TGTGCCAGCAGTGAATCCGTAGGAGAGCAGTACTTC. Translated: CASSESVGEQYF. The full variable domain, completed using reference TRBV2 and TRBJ2-7, is EPEVTQTPSHQVTQMGQEVILRCVPISNHLYFYWYRQILGQKVEFLVSFYNNEISEKSEIFDDQFSVERPDGSNFTLKIRSTKLEDSAMYFCASSESVGEQYFGPGTRLTVT.